The clone carrying this TCR beta chain was observed once. Germline assignment: CDR1 MNHEY and CDR2 SMNVEV (reference sequence). V was pared by 1 base and J by 3 bases, with 4 bases of the junction left unmatched. The CDR3 has 15 residues. Using immunoSEQ multiplex PCR, the repertoire was profiled, and TCRdb retains in-frame clones only, with some absent. This repertoire shows some 220,000 clones, 70% to 90% found once; its top ten account for about 4%. This entry belongs to a study of blood T cell repertoires in COVID-19. Study background: The analysed material was cDNA or gDNA that came from T cells, B-cell-depleted T cells, or PBMCs.

The source of this sequence is a man aged 45-65 years with acute or convalescent COVID-19. This rearrangement joins TRBV27 to TRBJ2-7; 9 bases line up with TRBD1. The sequencing input was peripheral blood. CDR3 residues: CASSLFGGQGYEQYF. The CDR3 DNA reads TGTGCCAGCAGTTTATTCGGGGGACAGGGCTACGAGCAGTACTTC.